The next 30 T cell receptor beta chains were all read from a single sample in a study of shared clonotypes between healthy human individuals. Data came from immunoSEQ multiplex PCR; TCRdb stores just in-frame clones and leaves some out. The table lists roughly 2 million clones, roughly 95% of them singletons. Sequencing input: naive CD4+ T cells sorted from blood. Subset of the sample: CD45RA+ positively selected. The receptor source for this set is a man aged 18 to 29 in good health.

The chain has TRBV2 and TRBJ1-4, with D possibly being TRBD1 (6 bases). The CDR3 length is 12 residues. V shed 6 bases and J shed 13 bases, with 15 bases lying between them. Germline lookup yields CDR1 SNHLY and CDR2 FYNNEI. CDR3 coding DNA: TGTGCCAGCAGGGCGAATCTGGACAGACTGTTTTTT. It specifies CASRANLDRLFF.

The rearrangement joins TRBV10-3 to TRBJ2-1, with D tentatively TRBD2 (5 bases). V lost 4 bases and J lost 9, with 7 bases in between. Germline values: CDR1 ENHRY, CDR2 SYGVKD. The CDR3 totals 11 residues. CDR3 sequence (DNA): TGTGCCATCAGTGGCACTAGTGAGCAGTTCTTC. This gives the protein CAISGTSEQFF.

The table lists this clone with a count of one. The rearrangement links TRBV30 to TRBJ2-7; TRBD1 aligns across 8 bases. CDR3 length: 13 residues. The germline V gene has CDR1 GTSNPN and CDR2 SVGIG (reference sequence). V lost 3 bases and J lost 3; bases outside the gene matches: 4. CDR3 DNA sequence: TGTGCCTGGAGATTCAGGGGGCTCTACGAGCAGTACTTC. This sequence encodes CAWRFRGLYEQYF.

The chain couples TRBV30 to TRBJ1-4; weak D call: TRBD1 (6 bases). Germline V lookup: CDR1 GTSNPN, CDR2 SVGIG (reference sequence). This CDR3 contains 15 residues. Deletions cut 3 bases from V and 8 bases from J, with 19 bases between. DNA for the CDR3: TGTGCCTGGAGCCGAGGAGGGATTACAGGGGAAAAACTGTTTTTT. As protein: CAWSRGGITGEKLFF.

The chain is built from TRBV6-5 and TRBJ1-1; tentatively, D is TRBD1 (6 bases). This CDR3 is built from 13 residues. V lost 6 bases to trimming and J lost 5 bases, with 13 bases between them. Germline V gives CDR1 MNHEY, CDR2 SVGAGI. CDR3 coding DNA: TGTGCCAGCAGCACCAGGGGTGGGACTGAAGCTTTCTTT. This encodes CASSTRGGTEAFF.

The chain combines TRBV11-2 with TRBJ2-1; 11 bases fit TRBD2. Germline-derived CDR1 and CDR2 are SGHAT and FQNNGV. V was pared by 1 base and J by 15 bases, with 11 bases of the junction left unmatched. The CDR3 extends over 15 amino acids. The CDR3 is CASSLVGLAGGRPFF. The CDR3 DNA is TGTGCCAGCAGCTTAGTCGGGCTAGCGGGGGGCCGGCCGTTCTTC.

This chain connects TRBV27 to TRBJ1-6, with D possibly being TRBD1 (6 bases). Germline CDR1 reads MNHEY; CDR2 reads SMNVEV (reference sequence). Trimming left V 2 bases short and J 0 bases short, with 14 bases between. This CDR3 spans 18 amino acids. CDR3: CASSLNGQGLSYNSPLHF. The CDR3 DNA reads as TGTGCCAGCAGTTTAAACGGGCAGGGGCTCTCCTATAATTCACCCCTCCACTTT.

The count of this clone is one. This CDR3 is also generated by other DNA sequences in the sample. The chain uses TRBV6-5 and TRBJ2-1; TRBD2 agrees at 9 bases. V lost 6 bases, J lost 4 bases, and 4 bases stayed unmatched. The CDR3 runs to 14 residues. Per the germline V gene, CDR1 is MNHEY and CDR2 is SVGAGI. The CDR3 nucleotides read TGTGCCAGCAGGACTAGCGGAGGATACAATGAGCAGTTCTTC. Its translation: CASRTSGGYNEQFF.

J is TRBJ1-6 and V is TRBV7-2; a possible D gene is TRBD1 (5 bases). Germline V gene sequence: CDR1 SGHTA, CDR2 FQGNSA. V was shortened by 7 bases and J by 9 bases, with 16 bases between the two germline ends. The CDR3 is made up of 14 amino acids. The CDR3 loop reads CASTSWGGGSPLHF. CDR3 DNA sequence: TGTGCCAGCACCTCCTGGGGGGGTGGTTCACCCCTCCACTTT.

V gene TRBV5-1 combines with J gene TRBJ2-1; 7 nucleotides align to TRBD2. The germline gives CDR1 SGHRS, CDR2 YFSETQ. The CDR3 totals 16 residues. V trimming: 4 bases; J trimming: 7 bases; junction bases outside the gene matches: 14. The CDR3 sequence: CASSSRTSSGFNEQFF. CDR3 nucleotides: TGCGCCAGCAGCAGCCGGACTAGTTCTGGTTTTAATGAGCAGTTCTTC.

The V and J genes are TRBV18 and TRBJ2-7; 8 bases match TRBD1. V trimming: 6 bases; J trimming: 1 base; junction bases outside the gene matches: 5. The CDR3 contains 14 residues. The germline V gene encodes CDR1 KGHSH and CDR2 LQKENI. The CDR3 loop reads CASSGTGPSYEQYF. The CDR3 DNA sequence: TGTGCCAGCTCGGGGACAGGCCCATCCTACGAGCAGTACTTC.

The chain has TRBV18 and TRBJ1-2; 7 bases match TRBD1. The CDR3 has 16 residues. The germline V gene encodes CDR1 KGHSH and CDR2 LQKENI. V was pared by 5 bases and J by 2 bases, with 11 bases of the junction left unmatched. This CDR3 is CASSTDRVGGNYGYTF. The DNA for the CDR3 is TGTGCCAGCTCAACCGACAGGGTAGGAGGGAACTATGGCTACACCTTC. Filled out from reference TRBV18 and TRBJ1-2, the complete variable domain reads NAGVMQNPRHLVRRRGQEARLRCSPMKGHSHVYWYRQLPEEGLKFMVYLQKENIIDESGMPKERFSAEFPKEGPSILRIQQVVRGDSAAYFCASSTDRVGGNYGYTFGSGTRLTVV.

This chain uses TRBV6-5 with TRBJ2-7; 7 positions agree with TRBD2. V lost 7 bases and J lost 2; bases outside the gene matches: 8. Germline CDR1 is MNHEY and CDR2 is SVGAGI. CDR3 length: 14 residues. CDR3 sequence: CASTSLGGAYEQYF. The DNA for the CDR3 is TGTGCCAGCACTTCCCTTGGGGGGGCCTACGAGCAGTACTTC.

The V and J genes are TRBV28 and TRBJ1-1; D unresolved. Germline V gene data show CDR1 as MDHEN and CDR2 as SYDVKM. The V end was cut by 3 bases, the J end by 1 base, with 9 bases between. This CDR3 is 14 amino acids long. CDR3 coding DNA: TGTGCCAGCAGTTTTGGGCAGAGGAACACTGAAGCTTTCTTT. Encoded protein: CASSFGQRNTEAFF.

The genes are TRBV28 and TRBJ1-1; possible D gene TRBD1, 5 bases. V was pared by 5 bases and J by 4 bases, with 11 bases between. This CDR3 region has 13 residues. The germline CDR1 and CDR2 sequences are MDHEN and SYDVKM. Here the CDR3 DNA reads TGTGCCAGCAGTCTCCCCAGGGCCACTGAAGCTTTCTTT. Protein product: CASSLPRATEAFF.

The V call is TRBV25-1, the J call TRBJ2-4; 8 nucleotides align to TRBD1. Germline trimming cut 5 bases from V and 8 bases from J; bases unmatched to any gene: 14. CDR1 and CDR2 (germline): MGHDK, SYGVNS. The CDR3 has 16 residues. CDR3: CASSKRQGLGEDIQYF. The CDR3 DNA sequence: TGTGCCAGCAGTAAAAGACAGGGGCTGGGGGAAGACATTCAGTACTTC.

The chain uses TRBV7-3 and TRBJ2-1; a weak D match, TRBD2 (6 bases). This CDR3 spans 17 amino acids. With 2 bases removed from V and 8 bases from J, the gap between germline ends came to 22 bases. Germline CDR1 and CDR2: SGHTA and FQGTGA. The CDR3 loop reads CASSLVGLASDSHEQFF. CDR3 nucleotide sequence: TGTGCCAGCAGCTTAGTAGGACTTGCTAGCGATAGCCATGAGCAGTTCTTC.

This clone has just a few counts. The chain has TRBV6-5 and TRBJ1-6; a possible D gene is TRBD1 (5 bases). Trimming cost V 6 bases and J 6 bases, with 15 bases left between them. Germline V CDR1 and CDR2: MNHEY, SVGAGI. The CDR3 runs to 15 residues. CDR3 region: CASSRAGPPNSPLHF. CDR3 sequence (DNA): TGTGCCAGCAGCAGGGCGGGACCGCCTAATTCACCCCTCCACTTT.

This clone appeared a single time. The chain carries TRBV4-2 and TRBJ1-2, with D perhaps matching TRBD1 (5 bases). In germline, CDR1 is LGHNA, CDR2 YNFKEQ. The length of the CDR3 is 14 residues. V lost 2 bases and J lost 8, with 15 bases in between. The CDR3 region is CASSQKERDPGYTF. DNA for the CDR3: TGTGCCAGCAGCCAAAAGGAACGGGACCCCGGCTACACCTTC.

The chain is built from TRBV19 and TRBJ2-1; weak D call: TRBD1 (5 bases). The germline V and J ends were trimmed by 4 bases and 0 bases, with 13 bases remaining between them. The CDR3 has 16 amino acids. From germline, CDR1 is LNHDA and CDR2 SQIVND (reference sequence). Here the CDR3 reads CASSKGFLSSYNEQFF. CDR3 nucleotides: TGTGCCAGTAGTAAGGGGTTCCTCAGCTCCTACAATGAGCAGTTCTTC.

For this clone: Other DNA variants within this sample encode the same CDR3. The J gene is TRBJ1-1, the V gene TRBV5-1, with D perhaps matching TRBD1 (6 bases). The CDR3 spans 16 residues. V lost 0 bases and J lost 0, with 12 bases in between. Germline V gives CDR1 SGHRS, CDR2 YFSETQ. The CDR3: CASSLAGGPMNTEAFF. The CDR3 DNA reads as TGCGCCAGCAGCTTGGCTGGGGGCCCCATGAACACTGAAGCTTTCTTT.

The V call is TRBV10-1, the J call TRBJ2-2, with D tentatively TRBD2 (6 bases). This CDR3 is built from 13 residues. V lost 6 bases and J lost 4, with 9 bases in between. CDR1 and CDR2 from the germline V gene are WNHNN and SYGVQD (reference sequence). In DNA form, the CDR3 reads TGCGCCAGCAGCTCTAGCGTCACCGGGGAGCTGTTTTTT. Translation gives CASSSSVTGELFF.

The chain recombines TRBV19 with TRBJ2-3; the match to TRBD1 covers 7 bases. This CDR3 has 14 amino acids. Germline CDR1 is LNHDA and CDR2 is SQIVND (reference sequence). J gave up 8 bases and V 7 bases, and 12 bases lay outside the gene matches. The CDR3 spells CASTTTGTGGTQYF. DNA for the CDR3: TGTGCCAGTACCACGACAGGGACGGGCGGTACGCAGTATTTT. The full variable domain, in which reference TRBV19 and TRBJ2-3 provide the parts outside the CDR3, is DGGITQSPKYLFRKEGQNVTLSCEQNLNHDAMYWYRQDPGQGLRLIYYSQIVNDFQKGDIAEGYSVSREKKESFPLTVTSAQKNPTAFYLCASTTTGTGGTQYFGPGTRLTVL.

In DNA form, the CDR3 reads TGCGCCAGCGCCCCCGAGACAGGATCTTACGAGCAGTACTTC. Residues: CASAPETGSYEQYF. The chain carries TRBV5-1 and TRBJ2-7; perhaps TRBD1 as D (6 bases). The CDR3 loop spans 14 amino acids. CDR1 is SGHRS, CDR2 YFSETQ, per germline. Between the trimmed V and J ends, which lost 7 bases and 4 bases, there was a span of 18 bases.

The genes are TRBV6-6 and TRBJ2-7; D is possibly TRBD2 (7 bases). The V end was cut by 5 bases, the J end by 2 bases, with 13 bases between. CDR3 length: 14 amino acids. The germline V gene encodes CDR1 MNHNY and CDR2 SVGAGI (reference sequence). In DNA, the CDR3 is TGTGCCAGCAGTACTAGGGGGACTACCTACGAGCAGTACTTC. Residues: CASSTRGTTYEQYF.

The chain has TRBV10-3 and TRBJ2-2; 7 nucleotides line up with TRBD1. Per germline, CDR1 ENHRY and CDR2 SYGVKD. V lost 7 bases, J lost 4 bases, and 9 bases stayed unmatched. The length of the CDR3 is 15 residues. The CDR3: CAINPGQMSTGELFF. The CDR3, as DNA: TGTGCCATCAATCCGGGACAGATGTCCACCGGGGAGCTGTTTTTT.

The chain combines TRBV11-2 with TRBJ2-3; D unclear. CDR3 length: 17 residues. Trimming pared 0 bases from V and 0 bases from J, leaving 13 bases between. Germline V gene lookup returns CDR1 SGHAT and CDR2 FQNNGV. CDR3 residues: CASSLDSYQASTDTQYF. CDR3 in DNA: TGTGCCAGCAGCTTAGATAGTTACCAAGCTAGCACAGATACGCAGTATTTT.

This chain uses TRBV6-5 with TRBJ2-1; tentative D call: TRBD2 (5 bases). CDR1 is MNHEY and CDR2 is SVGAGI in the germline V gene. V dropped 2 bases and J dropped 5 bases, with 13 bases sitting between them. This CDR3 has 15 amino acids. The CDR3 DNA follows: TGTGCCAGCAGTTACGCAGCGGCAAACGACAATGAGCAGTTCTTC. This encodes CASSYAAANDNEQFF.

This clone has just one count. This chain connects TRBV2 to TRBJ2-2; D gene unclear. The V gene's germline CDR1 is SNHLY and CDR2 FYNNEI. The CDR3 totals 16 residues. V was clipped by 4 bases and J by 3 bases, with 15 bases between them. Here the CDR3 reads CASSASLVPYTGELFF. Written as DNA, the CDR3 is TGTGCCAGCAGTGCGTCCCTGGTCCCTTACACCGGGGAGCTGTTTTTT.

This clone was seen only once. The genes are TRBV7-2 and TRBJ2-5; D not resolved. CDR3 length: 13 residues. Germline CDR1 and CDR2: SGHTA and FQGNSA. The ends were cut back, 5 bases at V and 5 bases at J, with 12 bases in the middle. CDR3 protein: CASSPERRETQYF. The CDR3 nucleotides read TGTGCCAGCAGCCCAGAACGCAGGGAGACCCAGTACTTC.